This TCR beta chain emerged from a study of cytomegalovirus exposure and HLA in healthy donors. General study points: 164 TCR beta chains were listed as cytomegalovirus-associated.

Measured with immunoSEQ multiplex PCR; TCRdb has only the in-frame clones, and not every one. Found here are 200,000 to 250,000 clones, around 90% of them singletons; the top ten hold 1% to 1.2%. The CDR3 loop spans 14 amino acids. CDR1 is GTSNPN and CDR2 is SVGIG in the germline V gene (reference sequence). V was clipped by 5 bases and J by 4 bases; unmatched bases: 4. Concerning this clone: Antigen unknown.

The TCR sequence derives from a woman younger than 35 in good health and CMV-seronegative. The genes are TRBV30 and TRBJ2-6, with TRBD1 identical over 8 bases. Sample: PBMCs. The CDR3: CAWDRDRGANVLTF. In DNA, the CDR3 is TGTGCCTGGGACCGGGACAGGGGGGCCAACGTCCTGACTTTC.